Below are 21 T cell receptor beta chains sequenced from a single sample in a study of blood T cell repertoires in COVID-19. Some clones are missing from TCRdb's copy, which holds only in-frame ones; the method was immunoSEQ multiplex PCR. The sample lists roughly 80,000 clones; over 70% were seen once. The sequencing input was peripheral blood. All receptors come from an elderly man with acute or convalescent COVID-19.

V and J are TRBV7-9 and TRBJ2-5, with TRBD1 matching over 7 bases. Per germline, CDR1 SEHNR and CDR2 FQNEAQ (reference sequence). The CDR3 has 17 residues. Trimming took 1 base from V and 1 from J; bases not matched to a gene: 9. The CDR3 DNA reads TGTGCCAGCAGCTTAGGGCAAGGGACAGAGCTCCAAGAGACCCAGTACTTC. Amino acid sequence: CASSLGQGTELQETQYF. The variable domain in full, with the rest retrieved from reference TRBV7-9 and TRBJ2-5, is DTGVSQNPRHKITKRGQNVTFRCDPISEHNRLYWYRQTLGQGPEFLTYFQNEAQLEKSRLLSDRFSAERPKGSFSTLEIQRTEQGDSAMYLCASSLGQGTELQETQYFGPGTRLLVL.

The rearrangement links TRBV19 to TRBJ1-2; possibly TRBD1 for D (6 bases). CDR1 and CDR2 (germline): LNHDA, SQIVND (reference sequence). V was trimmed by 10 bases and J by 7 bases, leaving 19 bases between them. The CDR3 spans 13 residues. CDR3 bases: TGTGCCACCAACCTCCAGGGGCAGGGTGGCTACACCTTC. Translation: CATNLQGQGGYTF.

The chain links TRBV4-1 to TRBJ1-3; D not resolved. Germline CDR1 is MGHRA and CDR2 is YSYEKL. The CDR3 has 19 amino acids. V gave up 0 bases and J gave up 0 bases, with 18 bases separating them. In nucleotides, the CDR3 is TGCGCCAGCAGCCAAGACTCGGCCTTACAGAAGCACTCTGGAAACACCATATATTTT. Its translation is CASSQDSALQKHSGNTIYF.

This clone was recorded once. The rearrangement uses TRBV5-4 and TRBJ2-1, with a weak D call TRBD2 (6 bases). The CDR3 consists of 13 residues. The V end was cut by 4 bases, the J end by 14 bases, with 19 bases between. Germline-derived CDR1 and CDR2 are SGHNT and YYREEE (reference sequence). The CDR3: CASSPARDSTKFF. The CDR3, as DNA: TGTGCCAGCAGCCCAGCCCGGGACTCCACAAAGTTCTTC.

This clone was recorded only once. The chain recombines TRBV19 with TRBJ2-1, with 11 bases lining up with TRBD2. This CDR3 is 17 amino acids long. The J segment lost 6 bases and the V segment lost 4 bases, leaving 11 bases of the junction unmatched. CDR1 is LNHDA, CDR2 SQIVND, per germline (reference sequence). The CDR3 here is CASSTLSGGALGNEQFF. DNA for the CDR3: TGTGCCAGTAGTACCCTTAGCGGGGGGGCCCTCGGCAATGAGCAGTTCTTC. The whole variable domain, filled in from reference TRBV19 and TRBJ2-1, reads DGGITQSPKYLFRKEGQNVTLSCEQNLNHDAMYWYRQDPGQGLRLIYYSQIVNDFQKGDIAEGYSVSREKKESFPLTVTSAQKNPTAFYLCASSTLSGGALGNEQFFGPGTRLTVL.

This clone was detected a few times. V gene TRBV3-1 (or the pseudogene TRBV3-2) combines with J gene TRBJ2-2; 14 bases align to TRBD2. Germline V lookup: CDR1 LGHDT, CDR2 YNNKEL (reference sequence). The CDR3 is made up of 18 amino acids. The V segment lost 4 bases and the J segment 1 base; nucleotides outside the gene matches: 5. The CDR3 DNA reads as TGTGCCAGCAGCCCGGGACTAGCGGGGGCTCTGAACACCGGGGAGCTGTTTTTT. This gives the protein CASSPGLAGALNTGELFF.

The chain joins TRBV19 to TRBJ1-1; no clear D. Trimming shortened V by 4 bases and J by 11 bases, and 11 bases separated the two germline ends. CDR3 length equals 11 residues. Germline CDR1 and CDR2: LNHDA and SQIVND (reference sequence). For the CDR3, the DNA is TGTGCCAGTAGTAGCCGGGTGGATGCTTTCTTT. Translated, it gives CASSSRVDAFF.

The chain employs TRBV27 and TRBJ1-2; 7 bases are shared with TRBD1. Germline trimming cut 6 bases from V and 4 bases from J; bases unmatched to any gene: 2. CDR3 length equals 12 residues. Germline V gives CDR1 MNHEY, CDR2 SMNVEV (reference sequence). Here the CDR3 reads CASSRTGYGYTF. CDR3 nucleotides: TGTGCCAGCAGCCGGACAGGCTATGGCTACACCTTC.

Concerning this clone: Germline and junction disagree at one end, which may indicate a read error. The rearrangement joins TRBV7-7 to TRBJ2-3; 7 bases fit TRBD2. Germline V gene data show CDR1 as SSHAT and CDR2 as FNYEAQ (reference sequence). This CDR3 is 16 amino acids long. CDR3 sequence: CASSPAGRGPTDTQYF. The CDR3 DNA reads TGTGCTAGCAGCCCAGCGGGGAGAGGACCCACAGATACGCAGTATTTT.

V usage is TRBV25-1 and J usage is TRBJ1-1, with TRBD1 as a possible D gene (5 bases). The germline V gene encodes CDR1 MGHDK and CDR2 SYGVNS. The CDR3 sequence is 14 residues long. Trimming left V 2 bases short and J 4 bases short, with 11 bases between. The CDR3: CASSEARGVTEAFF. As DNA, the CDR3 is TGTGCCAGCAGTGAAGCTCGGGGGGTCACTGAAGCTTTCTTT.

The chain links TRBV2 to TRBJ1-1; possible D gene TRBD1, 6 bases. The CDR3 loop spans 15 amino acids. Germline CDR1 and CDR2: SNHLY and FYNNEI. V lost 3 bases and J 1 base, leaving 12 bases between the germline ends. The CDR3 loop is CASSDWGQQNTEAFF. The CDR3 DNA reads TGTGCCAGCAGTGATTGGGGACAACAGAACACTGAAGCTTTCTTT.

The chain links TRBV5-1 to TRBJ2-7; D is ambiguous. Germline CDR1 and CDR2: SGHRS and YFSETQ. V shed 1 base and J shed 3 bases, with 8 bases lying between them. The CDR3 contains 13 residues. The CDR3 loop reads CASSLTPGYEQYF. The CDR3, as DNA: TGCGCCAGCAGCTTGACGCCAGGCTACGAGCAGTACTTC.

This chain uses TRBV7-3 with TRBJ1-6; possibly TRBD1 for D (6 bases). Germline CDR1 is SGHTA and CDR2 is FQGTGA. Trimming cost V 1 base and J 9 bases, with 13 bases left between them. This CDR3 has 15 residues. The CDR3 sequence is CASSLMGGGASPLHF. CDR3 DNA sequence: TGTGCCAGCAGCTTAATGGGCGGGGGCGCTTCACCCCTCCACTTT.

Only a few counts were recorded for this clone. The chain couples TRBV19 to TRBJ1-4; 11 positions agree with TRBD1. The V and J ends lost 2 bases and 9 bases, in that order; junction bases with no gene match: 5. The CDR3 consists of 15 residues. Germline V gene data show CDR1 as LNHDA and CDR2 as SQIVND (reference sequence). The CDR3 sequence: CASSIWTGGTKKLFF. CDR3 DNA sequence: TGTGCCAGTAGTATATGGACAGGGGGCACGAAAAAACTGTTTTTT.

The chain has TRBV7-3 and TRBJ2-2; D uncertain. Germline V gene data show CDR1 as SGHTA and CDR2 as FQGTGA. This CDR3 is built from 14 residues. Trimming cost V 3 bases and J 0 bases, with 5 bases left between them. In nucleotides, the CDR3 is TGTGCCAGCAGCTTCTTCGCGAACACCGGGGAGCTGTTTTTT. It translates to CASSFFANTGELFF.

This clone has more than one count but fewer than ten. The chain is built from TRBV19 and TRBJ1-1; the D gene is possibly TRBD1 (5 bases). The CDR3 has 15 amino acids. V was clipped by 5 bases and J by 0 bases, with 13 bases between them. In germline, CDR1 is LNHDA, CDR2 SQIVND (reference sequence). The CDR3 DNA reads as TGTGCCAGTAGTGCCCAGACAGCACTGAACACTGAAGCTTTCTTT. Residues: CASSAQTALNTEAFF. The full variable domain, with the rest looked up from reference TRBV19 and TRBJ1-1, is DGGITQSPKYLFRKEGQNVTLSCEQNLNHDAMYWYRQDPGQGLRLIYYSQIVNDFQKGDIAEGYSVSREKKESFPLTVTSAQKNPTAFYLCASSAQTALNTEAFFGQGTRLTVV.

This clone was observed once. At one boundary the junction diverges from the germline segment, which might be a read error. V and J are TRBV30 and TRBJ1-2; 8 bases match TRBD1. The CDR3 totals 12 residues. Germline CDR1 GTSNPN, CDR2 SVGIG (reference sequence). In DNA, the CDR3 is TGTGCCTGCCAAGGACAGGGACCTCACCTATGGTTC. It is translated as CACQGQGPHLWF.

In its sample, this clone was seen once. At the DNA level, this CDR3 is encoded by other sequences in the same sample as well. The CDR3 nucleotides read TGTGCCAGCAGCGTAGAACAGGGGGCGTACGAGCAGTACTTC. This sequence encodes CASSVEQGAYEQYF. The rearrangement joins TRBV9 to TRBJ2-7; 9 bases align to TRBD1. The ends lost 0 bases at V and 4 bases at J; junction bases unmatched: 2. CDR1 is SGDLS, CDR2 YYNGEE, per germline. The CDR3 spans 14 residues.

This clone was counted once. The J gene is TRBJ2-1, the V gene TRBV5-1; D may be TRBD1 (5 bases). This CDR3 region has 14 residues. Trimming took 4 bases from V and 7 from J, leaving 15 bases between them. The V gene's germline CDR1 is SGHRS and CDR2 YFSETQ. The CDR3 spells CASSDPPGKNEQFF. The CDR3 bases are TGCGCCAGCAGCGACCCCCCAGGGAAAAATGAGCAGTTCTTC.

The chain combines TRBV25-1 with TRBJ1-2; tentative D call: TRBD1 (5 bases). This CDR3 is built from 14 residues. Germline CDR1 MGHDK, CDR2 SYGVNS. V lost 8 bases and J 1 base, leaving 14 bases between the germline ends. CDR3 bases: TGTGCCAGCGGACACCGTGGATTTAACTATGGCTACACCTTC. Translated, it gives CASGHRGFNYGYTF.

The rearrangement uses TRBV21-1 and TRBJ1-5. TRBV21-1 represents a pseudogene. This CDR3 region has 21 residues. CDR3 in amino acids: CASSKLRVHLLDIQDNQPQHF. The CDR3 nucleotides read TGTGCCAGCAGCAAATTACGGGTTCACCTACTAGATATCCAAGACAATCAGCCCCAGCATTTT.